Below, 30 T cell receptor beta chains from the same sample are listed, as sequenced in a study of human T cells and chemical hapten exposure. Via MiXCR, TCRdb re-called the RACE reads, giving one row per CDR3 protein. Of roughly 200,000 distinct CDR3 sequences detected, 24% appear once; the ten largest clones hold about 2.5%. As for time point: patch test 3, about 24 weeks after DPC sensitization. Treatment reported: therapeutic diphenylcyclopropenone sensitization with weekly scalp DPC. This specimen was whole blood, taken in connection with sensitization to the hapten diphenylcyclopropenone (DPC). These receptors all stem from a woman in her 40s with alopecia areata. Some clones in this sample may be carry-over from other donors' samples.

This clonotype appeared a few times. The rearrangement uses TRBV6-2 or TRBV6-3 and TRBJ2-7; D perhaps matches TRBD1 (6 bases). This CDR3 spans 13 amino acids. Trimming stripped 5 bases from V and 7 bases from J, with 15 bases between. Germline CDR1 and CDR2: MNHEY and SVGEGT. CDR3 sequence (DNA): TGTGCCAGCAGTCAGACGAGGGGGAGTGAGCAGTACTTC. Amino acids: CASSQTRGSEQYF.

This clonotype was detected many times. The chain recombines TRBV7-8 with TRBJ2-7, with a weak D call TRBD2 (6 bases). This CDR3 is 14 amino acids long. The germline CDR1 and CDR2 sequences are SGHVS and FQNEAQ. The V and J ends lost 1 base and 3 bases respectively, with 10 bases between them. CDR3 amino acids: CASSLGPGLYEQYF. In nucleotides, the CDR3 is TGTGCCAGCAGCTTAGGACCGGGACTCTACGAGCAGTACTTC. Combining the CDR3 with reference TRBV7-8 and TRBJ2-7 gives the whole variable domain GAGVSQSPRYKVAKRGQDVALRCDPISGHVSLFWYQQALGQGPEFLTYFQNEAQLDKSGLPSDRFFAERPEGSVSTLKIQRTQQEDSAVYLCASSLGPGLYEQYFGPGTRLTVT.

Of note for this clonotype: Because the CDR3 is missing its conserved closing phenylalanine or tryptophan, this is likely a read error. Because the CDR3's place on the DNA is in doubt, the DNA is left out and the CDR3 is given as listed by TCRdb. The gene calls are TRBV28 and TRBJ1-1; TRBD1, the table's D call, was not compared with the DNA. 11 amino acids form the CDR3, both terminal residues included. Germline V CDR1 and CDR2: MDHEN, SYDVKM. This CDR3 reads CASSKVGRQWL.

This chain joins TRBV7-2 and TRBJ1-1, with unresolved D. Trimming pared 0 bases from V and 1 base from J, leaving 9 bases between. The CDR3 consists of 15 residues. Germline CDR1 is SGHTA and CDR2 is FQGNSA. The CDR3 sequence: CASSLAPDPNTEAFF. In DNA, the CDR3 is TGTGCCAGCAGCTTAGCGCCAGATCCGAACACTGAAGCTTTCTTT.

The chain combines TRBV20-1 with TRBJ2-7; the match to TRBD1 covers 11 bases. CDR3 size: 14 residues. CDR1 DFQATT and CDR2 SNEGSKA come from the germline V gene (reference sequence). J lost 4 bases, V lost 6 bases, and 8 bases had no gene match. CDR3 region: CSATPGQGGYEQYF. The CDR3 DNA is TGCAGTGCCACACCGGGACAGGGGGGTTACGAGCAGTACTTC.

This clonotype appeared a few times. The genes are TRBV2 and TRBJ2-2; weak D call: TRBD2 (6 bases). The CDR3 spans 15 residues. Trimming took off 3 bases at V and 5 bases at J, with 13 bases between the two ends. Germline CDR1 is SNHLY and CDR2 is FYNNEI. CDR3 nucleotide sequence: TGTGCCAGCAGTGATGGCCTGGGGGGTACCGGGGAGCTGTTTTTT. Protein product: CASSDGLGGTGELFF. The entire variable domain, with the rest obtained from reference TRBV2 and TRBJ2-2, is as follows: EPEVTQTPSHQVTQMGQEVILRCVPISNHLYFYWYRQILGQKVEFLVSFYNNEISEKSEIFDDQFSVERPDGSNFTLKIRSTKLEDSAMYFCASSDGLGGTGELFFGEGSRLTVL.

This clonotype was picked up many times. J is TRBJ2-4 and V is TRBV28; TRBD1 might be the D (6 bases). V lost 7 bases and J lost 7, with 14 bases in between. Germline V lookup: CDR1 MDHEN, CDR2 SYDVKM. This CDR3 is built from 13 residues. In nucleotides, the CDR3 is TGTGCCAGCAACATTGGACAGAAGAACATTCAGTACTTC. Protein sequence: CASNIGQKNIQYF. Full variable domain (rest looked up from reference TRBV28 and TRBJ2-4): DVKVTQSSRYLVKRTGEKVFLECVQDMDHENMFWYRQDPGLGLRLIYFSYDVKMKEKGDIPEGYSVSREKKERFSLILESASTNQTSMYLCASNIGQKNIQYFGAGTRLSVL.

V and J are TRBV7-9 and TRBJ2-1, with 7 bases fitting TRBD1. CDR3 length equals 15 residues. The trim removed 2 bases at V and 7 bases at J, leaving 8 bases unmatched. Looked up from germline, CDR1 is SEHNR and CDR2 is FQNEAQ (reference sequence). CDR3 amino acids: CASSLPTDRLNEQFF. CDR3 DNA sequence: TGTGCCAGCAGCTTACCTACGGACAGGTTGAATGAGCAGTTCTTC.

The V call is TRBV6-5, the J call TRBJ2-6; D gene ambiguous. V gave up 2 bases and J gave up 5 bases, with 7 bases separating them. The CDR3 loop spans 14 amino acids. Germline CDR1 is MNHEY and CDR2 is SVGAGI. The CDR3, as DNA: TGTGCCAGCAGTTACGACATCTGGGCCAACGTCCTGACTTTC. It codes for CASSYDIWANVLTF.

V is TRBV5-1 and J is TRBJ2-7; D may correspond to TRBD1 or TRBD2 (5 bases each). CDR1 and CDR2 from the germline V gene are SGHRS and YFSETQ. V lost 3 bases and J 5 bases, leaving 15 bases between the germline ends. The CDR3 length is 14 residues. The DNA of the CDR3 is TGCGCCAGCAGCTCCGGGGCAGTGAGGAACGAGCAGTACTTC. Encoded protein: CASSSGAVRNEQYF.

The chain employs TRBV7-2 and TRBJ1-6; D is undetermined. The V end was cut by 5 bases, the J end by 7 bases, with 6 bases between. The CDR3 contains 12 residues. Germline V gene lookup returns CDR1 SGHTA and CDR2 FQGNSA. The CDR3: CASSEPNSPLHF. In nucleotides, the CDR3 is TGTGCCAGCAGCGAGCCGAATTCACCCCTCCACTTT.

A few counts support this clonotype. The chain recombines TRBV6-1 with TRBJ2-3; D is unclear. The V gene lost 8 bases and the J gene lost 1 base, with 10 bases spanning the gap. This CDR3 contains 13 residues. In germline, CDR1 is MNHNS, CDR2 SASEGT. In nucleotides, the CDR3 is TGTGCCAGCGACCCCGGAGGCACAGATACGCAGTATTTT. Protein product: CASDPGGTDTQYF.

This clonotype turned up a few times. The rearrangement uses TRBV5-1 and TRBJ1-1; 7 nucleotides agree with TRBD1. From germline, CDR1 is SGHRS and CDR2 YFSETQ. Trimming at V came to 2 bases and at J to 6 bases, leaving 4 bases not matched to a gene. The CDR3 consists of 13 residues. The CDR3: CASSLRQGAEAFF. DNA of the CDR3: TGCGCCAGCAGCTTACGACAGGGCGCTGAAGCTTTCTTT.

This clonotype showed up many times. The chain carries TRBV7-3 and TRBJ2-6; 9 bases fit TRBD1. This CDR3 is built from 18 residues. CDR1 and CDR2 from the germline V gene are SGHTA and FQGTGA. With 3 bases clipped from V and 4 bases from J, the junction kept 10 bases outside the gene matches. The CDR3 here is CASSLARGQGTGANVLTF. The CDR3 DNA reads TGTGCCAGCAGCTTGGCCAGGGGACAGGGAACCGGGGCCAACGTCCTGACTTTC. Based on the CDR3 plus reference TRBV7-3 and TRBJ2-6, the full variable domain is GAGVSQTPSNKVTEKGKYVELRCDPISGHTALYWYRQSLGQGPEFLIYFQGTGAADDSGLPNDRFFAVRPEGSVSTLKIQRTERGDSAVYLCASSLARGQGTGANVLTFGAGSRLTVL.

The V gene is TRBV28, the J gene TRBJ2-7, with a possible D match to TRBD1 (5 bases). Germline V gene sequence: CDR1 MDHEN, CDR2 SYDVKM. V was clipped by 7 bases and J by 1 base, with 14 bases between them. This CDR3 region has 14 residues. The CDR3 coding sequence is TGTGCCAGCACACCATCGGACATGTCCTACGAGCAGTACTTC. As protein: CASTPSDMSYEQYF.

This clonotype was seen a single time. This chain connects TRBV12-3 or TRBV12-4 to TRBJ2-1; 8 nucleotides agree with TRBD1. The CDR3 has 13 amino acids. Unmatched junction bases numbered 12, after V lost 6 bases and J lost 14 bases. The CDR3 region has the DNA TGTGCCAGCAGCCGGGACCTGACAGGGGTGAAGTTCTTC. Translated: CASSRDLTGVKFF.

The rearrangement links TRBV4-1 to TRBJ2-7; no firm D call. The CDR3 extends over 13 amino acids. Germline assignment: CDR1 MGHRA and CDR2 YSYEKL. V lost 0 bases, J lost 7 bases, and 10 bases lay in between. The CDR3 sequence: CASSQDTGSEQYF. In DNA form, the CDR3 reads TGCGCCAGCAGCCAAGATACCGGTAGTGAGCAGTACTTC.

This clonotype was counted a few times. The gene calls are TRBV3-1 and TRBJ1-5, with TRBD1 as a possible D gene (6 bases). CDR3 size: 14 residues. Germline V gives CDR1 LGHDT, CDR2 YNNKEL (reference sequence). The germline V and J ends were trimmed by 2 bases and 4 bases, with 9 bases remaining between them. The CDR3 DNA sequence: TGTGCCAGCAGCCAATCCGGGACAAATCAGCCCCAGCATTTT. It is translated as CASSQSGTNQPQHF.

The rearrangement uses TRBV27 and TRBJ2-5; possibly TRBD1 for D (6 bases). Deletions cut 3 bases from V and 5 bases from J, with 16 bases between. The CDR3 spans 15 residues. Looked up from germline, CDR1 is MNHEY and CDR2 is SMNVEV (reference sequence). CDR3 amino acids: CASSLQTGTMETQYF. DNA of the CDR3: TGTGCCAGCAGTTTGCAAACCGGGACAATGGAGACCCAGTACTTC.

Only a few counts were recorded for this clonotype. The V and J genes are TRBV29-1 and TRBJ2-6; D is unresolved. The germline V and J ends were trimmed by 6 bases and 0 bases, with 12 bases remaining between them. Germline V gene data show CDR1 as SQVTM and CDR2 as ANQGSEA. This CDR3 is built from 15 residues. CDR3 loop: CSVGVGLSGANVLTF. CDR3 nucleotides: TGCAGCGTAGGTGTCGGGCTCTCTGGGGCCAACGTCCTGACTTTC. The full variable domain, in which reference TRBV29-1 and TRBJ2-6 provide the parts outside the CDR3, is SAVISQKPSRDICQRGTSLTIQCQVDSQVTMMFWYRQQPGQSLTLIATANQGSEATYESGFVIDKFPISRPNLTFSTLTVSNMSPEDSSIYLCSVGVGLSGANVLTFGAGSRLTVL.

This chain uses TRBV4-2 with TRBJ2-2, with 10 bases matching TRBD2. V lost 0 bases and J lost 1; bases outside the gene matches: 2. Germline CDR1 LGHNA, CDR2 YNFKEQ. The length of the CDR3 is 17 residues. The CDR3 sequence is CASSQDSGRKNTGELFF. The CDR3 DNA reads TGTGCCAGCAGCCAAGATAGCGGGAGGAAGAACACCGGGGAGCTGTTTTTT.

This clonotype was counted a few times. This chain joins TRBV18 and TRBJ2-1; D unresolved. With 3 bases removed from V and 12 bases from J, the gap between germline ends came to 15 bases. The length of the CDR3 is 13 residues. From germline, CDR1 is KGHSH and CDR2 LQKENI. In DNA form, the CDR3 reads TGTGCCAGCTCACCTGATAGGGTGGTGGGGCAGTTCTTC. It encodes CASSPDRVVGQFF.

In its sample, this clonotype was seen a few times. This chain links TRBV7-2 with TRBJ1-1; 7 bases map to TRBD1. The V and J ends lost 2 bases and 9 bases, in that order; junction bases with no gene match: 6. Germline V gene data show CDR1 as SGHTA and CDR2 as FQGNSA. This CDR3 region has 13 residues. The CDR3 loop reads CASSLFPGQKAFF. CDR3 nucleotides: TGTGCCAGCAGCTTATTCCCGGGACAGAAAGCTTTCTTT.

The chain employs TRBV6-2 or TRBV6-3 and TRBJ1-2; unclear D gene. The CDR3 covers 12 residues. Trimming stripped 6 bases from V and 12 bases from J, with 17 bases between. Germline V gene lookup returns CDR1 MNHEY and CDR2 SVGEGT. The CDR3 spells CASSLDSGTNTF. In DNA form, the CDR3 reads TGTGCCAGCAGCCTTGATAGTGGCACTAACACCTTC.

This clonotype appeared a few times. This chain links TRBV2 with TRBJ2-7, with D perhaps given as TRBD1 or TRBD2 (5 bases each). This CDR3 has 14 residues. Looked up from germline, CDR1 is SNHLY and CDR2 is FYNNEI. With 0 bases removed from V and 5 bases from J, the gap between germline ends came to 11 bases. CDR3 in amino acids: CASSEAYGAHEQYF. The CDR3 DNA sequence: TGTGCCAGCAGTGAAGCGTACGGGGCCCACGAGCAGTACTTC. Looking up the rest from reference TRBV2 and TRBJ2-7 gives the full variable domain: EPEVTQTPSHQVTQMGQEVILRCVPISNHLYFYWYRQILGQKVEFLVSFYNNEISEKSEIFDDQFSVERPDGSNFTLKIRSTKLEDSAMYFCASSEAYGAHEQYFGPGTRLTVT.

This clonotype has ten or more counts. V usage is TRBV29-1 and J usage is TRBJ2-7, with 7 bases fitting TRBD2. This CDR3 comprises 14 residues. Germline V gene sequence: CDR1 SQVTM, CDR2 ANQGSEA. Trimming at V came to 6 bases and at J to 4 bases, leaving 12 bases not matched to a gene. This CDR3 is CSVSTRGRGYEQYF. In nucleotides, the CDR3 is TGCAGCGTCTCAACCCGCGGGAGAGGTTACGAGCAGTACTTC.

The J gene is TRBJ2-2, the V gene TRBV6-1; 11 bases line up with TRBD1. This CDR3 spans 13 amino acids. The V gene's germline CDR1 is MNHNS and CDR2 SASEGT. The V and J ends lost 11 bases and 3 bases, in that order; junction bases with no gene match: 2. Here the CDR3 DNA reads TGTGCCGGACAGGGGGCGTACACCGGGGAGCTGTTTTTT. This codes for CAGQGAYTGELFF.

This chain joins TRBV6-5 and TRBJ1-2; 9 nucleotides align to TRBD1. This CDR3 region has 16 residues. V was pared by 0 bases and J by 7 bases, with 9 bases of the junction left unmatched. Germline V gene sequence: CDR1 MNHEY, CDR2 SVGAGI. The CDR3 nucleotides are TGTGCCAGCAGTTACTCTTCCCCCGGGACAGGGTTTGGCTACACCTTC. Residues: CASSYSSPGTGFGYTF.

In its sample, this clonotype was seen a few times. This chain links TRBV20-1 with TRBJ1-6, with D perhaps matching TRBD1 (6 bases). The CDR3 has 15 amino acids. V lost 6 bases, J lost 3 bases, and 15 bases lay in between. Germline CDR1 reads DFQATT; CDR2 reads SNEGSKA (reference sequence). The CDR3 bases are TGCAGTGCCCCCGACAGGCTTGGCTATAATTCACCCCTCCACTTT. Translated, it gives CSAPDRLGYNSPLHF.

There are a few counts of this clonotype. V and J are TRBV9 and TRBJ1-2; D remains ambiguous. The CDR3 totals 14 residues. CDR1 and CDR2 (germline): SGDLS, YYNGEE. V lost 4 bases to trimming and J lost 4 bases, with 14 bases between them. CDR3 nucleotide sequence: TGTGCCAGCAGCCCCGGAGGCGGGCCCTATGGCTACACCTTC. Its translation is CASSPGGGPYGYTF.